The 21 T cell receptor beta chains given below trace back to one sample, sequenced in a study of blood T cells in healthy people across ages. Using a J-beta primer mix together with a sample-barcoded 5' primer, a second PCR was run for roughly 6 to 12 cycles. Each CDR3 protein gets one entry after TCRdb re-called the 5' RACE reads with MiXCR. The table has fewer than 2,000,000 distinct CDR3 sequences, about 31% seen once. Sequences were obtained from blood. Source of these receptors: a young woman in good health.

This clonotype appeared once. One junction end does not reproduce the germline sequence, and a read error may be involved. The J gene is TRBJ2-7, the V gene TRBV4-2; D call uncertain. The CDR3 is 15 amino acids. Germline-derived CDR1 and CDR2 are LGHNA and YNFKEQ. The CDR3 region has the DNA TGTGCCGGCAGCCAAGGTTTACTCGGACCCTACGAGCAGTACTTC. It specifies CAGSQGLLGPYEQYF.

The V call is TRBV7-2, the J call TRBJ2-1, with D perhaps assigned TRBD1 or TRBD2 (5 bases each). Trimming stripped 3 bases from V and 9 bases from J, with 12 bases between. Germline CDR1 SGHTA, CDR2 FQGNSA. This CDR3 is built from 13 residues. This chain's CDR3 is CASSLGRVGEQFF. In nucleotides, the CDR3 is TGTGCCAGCAGCTTGGGACGGGTGGGTGAGCAGTTCTTC. The complete variable domain, with remaining parts taken from reference TRBV7-2 and TRBJ2-1, reads GAGVSQSPSNKVTEKGKDVELRCDPISGHTALYWYRQSLGQGLEFLIYFQGNSAPDKSGLPSDRFSAERTGGSVSTLTIQRTQQEDSAVYLCASSLGRVGEQFFGPGTRLTVL.

The sample holds many counts of this clonotype. V usage is TRBV20-1 and J usage is TRBJ2-7, with 9 bases matching TRBD1. V lost 0 bases and J lost 0; bases outside the gene matches: 6. CDR3 length: 16 residues. The V gene's germline CDR1 is DFQATT and CDR2 SNEGSKA (reference sequence). This CDR3 reads CSARDPGQGSSYEQYF. CDR3 bases: TGCAGTGCTAGAGATCCCGGACAGGGGAGCTCCTACGAGCAGTACTTC.

This clonotype was counted ten times or more. This chain uses TRBV5-1 with TRBJ2-7; 7 bases line up with TRBD2. Looked up from germline, CDR1 is SGHRS and CDR2 is YFSETQ. The J segment lost 0 bases and the V segment lost 0 bases, leaving 3 bases of the junction unmatched. The CDR3 runs to 15 residues. The CDR3: CASSLAGGGSYEQYF. The CDR3 nucleotides are TGCGCCAGCAGCTTGGCCGGCGGGGGCTCCTACGAGCAGTACTTC. Looking up the rest from reference TRBV5-1 and TRBJ2-7 gives the full variable domain: KAGVTQTPRYLIKTRGQQVTLSCSPISGHRSVSWYQQTPGQGLQFLFEYFSETQRNKGNFPGRFSGRQFSNSRSEMNVSTLELGDSALYLCASSLAGGGSYEQYFGPGTRLTVT.

This chain uses TRBV6-5 with TRBJ2-7; the match to TRBD1 covers 7 bases. CDR1 and CDR2 from the germline V gene are MNHEY and SVGAGI. The CDR3 is 14 amino acids. The V segment lost 6 bases and the J segment 2 bases; nucleotides outside the gene matches: 7. The DNA of the CDR3 is TGTGCCAGCAGGTACCACAGGGGCCCCTACGAGCAGTACTTC. Its translation is CASRYHRGPYEQYF.

The rearrangement joins TRBV20-1 to TRBJ2-5; 9 bases are a match to TRBD1. The CDR3 sequence is 14 residues long. CDR1 is DFQATT and CDR2 is SNEGSKA in the germline V gene (reference sequence). V was pared by 5 bases and J by 5 bases, with 9 bases of the junction left unmatched. The CDR3 DNA follows: TGCAGTGCTGCCGGGACAGGGAGCTCGGAGACCCAGTACTTC. Its translation is CSAAGTGSSETQYF.

J is TRBJ1-1 and V is TRBV29-1; no reliable D call. CDR1 SQVTM and CDR2 ANQGSEA come from the germline V gene. V dropped 6 bases and J dropped 0 bases, with 11 bases sitting between them. CDR3 length equals 13 residues. CDR3 coding DNA: TGCAGCGTCGCCCATTGGATGAACACTGAAGCTTTCTTT. Residues: CSVAHWMNTEAFF. Using reference TRBV29-1 and TRBJ1-1 for the parts outside the CDR3, the full variable domain is SAVISQKPSRDICQRGTSLTIQCQVDSQVTMMFWYRQQPGQSLTLIATANQGSEATYESGFVIDKFPISRPNLTFSTLTVSNMSPEDSSIYLCSVAHWMNTEAFFGQGTRLTVV.

This clonotype came up many times. This sequence joins TRBV10-3 and TRBJ1-2; D might be TRBD1 (5 bases). Trimming left V 2 bases short and J 5 bases short, with 15 bases between. Germline-derived CDR1 and CDR2 are ENHRY and SYGVKD. The CDR3 consists of 15 residues. CDR3 DNA sequence: TGTGCCATCAGTGAGGCCAGGGACCTTCGATATGGCTACACCTTC. Its translation is CAISEARDLRYGYTF.

This sequence joins TRBV27 and TRBJ1-4; no firm D call. CDR1 is MNHEY, CDR2 SMNVEV, per germline (reference sequence). V lost 0 bases and J lost 4, with 9 bases in between. This CDR3 is built from 15 residues. Here the CDR3 DNA reads TGTGCCAGCAGTTTATCGTTCCGGTATAATGAAAAACTGTTTTTT. This translates into CASSLSFRYNEKLFF.

The chain carries TRBV25-1 and TRBJ2-5; the match to TRBD2 covers 10 bases. Germline CDR1 is MGHDK and CDR2 is SYGVNS. V gave up 9 bases and J gave up 4 bases; unmatched junction bases: 5. This CDR3 has 13 residues. The CDR3 spells CASKRGGGETQYF. Here the CDR3 DNA reads TGTGCCAGTAAGCGGGGGGGAGGAGAGACCCAGTACTTC.

This clonotype came up a few times. This chain connects TRBV12-3 or TRBV12-4 to TRBJ2-7; 12 nucleotides align to TRBD2. V lost 6 bases to trimming and J lost 7 bases; unmatched junction nucleotides: 10. The CDR3 loop spans 15 amino acids. Written as DNA, the CDR3 is TGTGCCAGCAGGCCTAGCGGGAGGGCGTCAGGGGAGCAGTACTTC. Amino acids: CASRPSGRASGEQYF.

This clonotype was detected only a few times. This chain connects TRBV6-2 or TRBV6-3 to TRBJ2-5; D is perhaps TRBD2 (5 bases). Trimming left V 2 bases short and J 5 bases short, with 15 bases between. Germline lookup yields CDR1 MNHEY and CDR2 SVGEGT. The CDR3 consists of 15 residues. The CDR3 DNA reads as TGTGCCAGCAGTTACAGGACTTCGCCTGAGGAGACCCAGTACTTC. Amino acid sequence: CASSYRTSPEETQYF.

In the case of this clonotype: A much larger clone lies one base from this, so it may be a read error. The rearrangement joins TRBV11-2 to TRBJ2-5; 9 nucleotides line up with TRBD2. There are 17 residues in the CDR3. Germline CDR1 and CDR2: SGHAT and FQNNGV. Trimming cost V 0 bases and J 6 bases; bases outside gene matches: 11. CDR3 loop: CASSLEVHRLAGKTQYF. The CDR3 nucleotides read TGTGCCAGCAGCTTAGAGGTTCACCGTCTAGCGGGAAAGACCCAGTACTTC.

Many counts were recorded for this clonotype. The CDR3 DNA reads TGCAGTGCCTACATTCCTGGGGCCAACGTCCTGACTTTC. This translates into CSAYIPGANVLTF. The chain uses TRBV20-1 and TRBJ2-6; D is uncertain. Germline CDR1 reads DFQATT; CDR2 reads SNEGSKA (reference sequence). The CDR3 extends over 13 amino acids. V shed 6 bases and J shed 2 bases, with 8 bases lying between them.

This clonotype was found a few times. The V gene is TRBV20-1, the J gene TRBJ2-7; no clear D. CDR3 length equals 11 residues. Germline V lookup: CDR1 DFQATT, CDR2 SNEGSKA (reference sequence). Trimming pared 0 bases from V and 7 bases from J, leaving 7 bases between. CDR3 bases: TGCAGTGCTAGAGATACCCCTGAGCAGTACTTC. It is translated as CSARDTPEQYF.

The table lists this clonotype with a few counts. The V call is TRBV12-3 or TRBV12-4, the J call TRBJ2-2; 12 bases fit TRBD1. V was clipped by 3 bases and J by 5 bases; unmatched bases: 1. The CDR3 is made up of 15 amino acids. Here the CDR3 reads CASSLGQGATGELFF. The CDR3 nucleotides are TGTGCCAGCAGTTTGGGACAGGGGGCAACCGGGGAGCTGTTTTTT.

This clonotype was found a few times. The gene calls are TRBV30 and TRBJ1-2; D call uncertain. Germline V gives CDR1 GTSNPN, CDR2 SVGIG (reference sequence). V shed 8 bases and J shed 10 bases, with 23 bases lying between them. The CDR3 spans 13 residues. DNA for the CDR3: TGTGCCGCAGGCCCTAAGGCCCACCTATCCTACACCTTC. Amino acid sequence: CAAGPKAHLSYTF.

Comments on this clonotype: This clone may be a read error of a much larger clone one base away. The gene calls are TRBV6-6 and TRBJ2-5; possibly TRBD1 for D (6 bases). The germline gives CDR1 MNHNY, CDR2 SVGAGI (reference sequence). The CDR3 totals 13 residues. In DNA, the CDR3 is TGTGTCAGCAGTGCGGCAGGGGAAGAGACCCAGTACTTC. Its translation is CVSSAAGEETQYF.

Details on this clonotype: At one boundary the junction diverges from the germline segment, which might be a read error. The V gene is TRBV7-2, the J gene TRBJ2-1; 8 bases fit TRBD2. The germline V gene encodes CDR1 SGHTA and CDR2 FQGNSA. The length of the CDR3 is 15 residues. For the CDR3, the DNA is TGCGCCAACAGCCTTAGCAGCGGGAGCTTCAATGAGCAGTTCTTC. Protein sequence: CANSLSSGSFNEQFF.

The rearrangement links TRBV5-1 to TRBJ2-7; TRBD2 is a possible D gene (8 bases). The CDR3 has 15 amino acids. Germline-derived CDR1 and CDR2 are SGHRS and YFSETQ. Trimming removed 4 bases from V and 3 bases from J, with 17 bases in between. This chain's CDR3 is CASSPGGTDCYEQYF. In DNA, the CDR3 is TGCGCCAGCAGCCCGGGAGGGACAGATTGCTACGAGCAGTACTTC.

The chain carries TRBV20-1 and TRBJ2-5; no clear D. V was trimmed by 6 bases and J by 2 bases, leaving 10 bases between them. The CDR3 extends over 12 amino acids. Germline CDR1 is DFQATT and CDR2 is SNEGSKA (reference sequence). CDR3 sequence: CSAPQRQETQYF. The CDR3 region has the DNA TGCAGTGCGCCCCAGAGGCAAGAGACCCAGTACTTC.